Below, 26 T cell receptor beta chains from the same sample are listed, as sequenced in a study of T-cell reconstitution after alpha-beta-depleted transplantation in children. Unique molecular identifiers featured in how the TCRbeta library was prepared. TCRdb independently ran MiXCR on the PCR reads; one entry per CDR3 protein. This table holds around 580,000 distinct CDR3 sequences, roughly 24% found once. The specimen comprised PBMCs, mostly from graft donor cells, sampled 360 days after TCRalphabeta/CD19-depleted stem cell transplant. Receptor source: a boy younger than two who had a stem cell transplant for acute myeloid leukemia, so the T cells may come from the graft donor.

V usage is TRBV5-6 and J usage is TRBJ1-2; D ambiguous. V was pared by 1 base and J by 8 bases, with 6 bases between. CDR3 length: 11 amino acids. Germline V gene lookup returns CDR1 SGHDT and CDR2 YYEEEE. The CDR3 is CASSLFGGYTF. Here the CDR3 DNA reads TGTGCCAGCAGCTTGTTCGGAGGCTACACCTTC.

This clonotype turned up a few times. The chain carries TRBV24-1 and TRBJ1-5; D possibly corresponds to TRBD1 (5 bases). V lost 4 bases and J 0 bases, leaving 9 bases between the germline ends. Germline CDR1 and CDR2: KGHDR and SFDVKD. The CDR3 is 15 amino acids. CDR3 sequence reads: CATSDGTDSNQPQHF. The DNA for the CDR3 is TGTGCCACCAGTGACGGGACGGATAGCAATCAGCCCCAGCATTTT.

The table lists this clonotype with a few counts. This chain uses TRBV20-1 with TRBJ1-2; D is undetermined. The CDR3 length is 11 residues. Trimming stripped 2 bases from V and 4 bases from J, with 5 bases between. Germline V gives CDR1 DFQATT, CDR2 SNEGSKA (reference sequence). DNA for the CDR3: TGCAGTGCTAGATATGGCTATGGCTACACCTTC. Translated, it gives CSARYGYGYTF.

This clonotype was found a few times. This chain uses TRBV20-1 with TRBJ2-3; 9 positions match TRBD2. Germline V gives CDR1 DFQATT, CDR2 SNEGSKA (reference sequence). V was clipped by 0 bases and J by 5 bases; unmatched bases: 9. This CDR3 comprises 16 residues. CDR3 sequence: CSARDTRGGEVDTQYF. The CDR3 DNA reads as TGCAGTGCTAGAGATACTCGCGGGGGGGAGGTAGATACGCAGTATTTT.

This sequence joins TRBV6-1 and TRBJ2-4; TRBD1 might be the D (6 bases). The CDR3 runs to 14 residues. V lost 6 bases and J lost 8, with 17 bases in between. The germline V gene has CDR1 MNHNS and CDR2 SASEGT. Here the CDR3 reads CASRHRAFTDIQYF. The CDR3 region has the DNA TGTGCCAGCAGGCACAGGGCTTTTACAGACATTCAGTACTTC.

The chain links TRBV4-1 to TRBJ2-2; the match to TRBD2 covers 8 bases. Germline V gene lookup returns CDR1 MGHRA and CDR2 YSYEKL. This CDR3 comprises 18 residues. The junction had 12 bases not matched to a gene; V was cut back by 4 bases and J by 2 bases. The CDR3 spells CASSPSPAGGPNTGELFF. CDR3 bases: TGCGCCAGCAGCCCTAGCCCGGCGGGGGGACCAAACACCGGGGAGCTGTTTTTT.

This clonotype occurred many times. The chain uses TRBV7-2 and TRBJ2-3; no clear D gene. V was trimmed by 1 base and J by 1 base, leaving 15 bases between them. CDR1 SGHTA and CDR2 FQGNSA come from the germline V gene. The CDR3 is made up of 17 amino acids. In DNA form, the CDR3 reads TGTGCCAGCAGCTTAGTTCCATGGGGAACCGGCACAGATACGCAGTATTTT. It translates to CASSLVPWGTGTDTQYF.

This clonotype was found many times. The chain carries TRBV6-2 or TRBV6-3 and TRBJ1-5; weak D call: TRBD1 (5 bases). V dropped 2 bases and J dropped 0 bases, with 14 bases sitting between them. Germline loops: CDR1 MNHEY, CDR2 SVGEGT. This CDR3 contains 17 residues. In DNA, the CDR3 is TGTGCCAGCAGTTACGGAGTACCTGGGGGTAGCAATCAGCCCCAGCATTTT. This translates into CASSYGVPGGSNQPQHF.

This clonotype was seen at least ten times. V gene TRBV12-3 or TRBV12-4 combines with J gene TRBJ2-6; no firm D call. The CDR3 runs 17 residues. Trimming removed 5 bases from V and 4 bases from J, with 18 bases in between. The CDR3 nucleotides read TGTGCCAGCAGTCGACCCCCGGCCGCGCACGGGGCCAACGTCCTGACTTTC. Residues: CASSRPPAAHGANVLTF.

The table lists this clonotype with a few counts. The gene calls are TRBV4-3 and TRBJ1-4; 8 positions match TRBD1. CDR1 is LGHNA, CDR2 YSLEER, per germline. V was clipped by 4 bases and J by 4 bases; unmatched bases: 5. The CDR3 has 15 residues. CDR3 residues: CASSPWTGNNEKLFF. CDR3 DNA sequence: TGCGCCAGCAGCCCCTGGACAGGGAATAATGAAAAACTGTTTTTT.

This clonotype came up a few times. The chain uses TRBV6-6 and TRBJ1-1; D is possibly TRBD1 (5 bases). Per the germline V gene, CDR1 is MNHNY and CDR2 is SVGAGI (reference sequence). The CDR3 has 13 residues. Deletions cut 2 bases from V and 5 bases from J, with 9 bases between. CDR3 in DNA: TGTGCCAGCAGTTACACTCAGGGTACTGAAGCTTTCTTT. This gives the protein CASSYTQGTEAFF.

V is TRBV20-1 and J is TRBJ1-3; the match to TRBD1 covers 7 bases. This CDR3 is 16 amino acids long. After removal of 1 base from V and 4 bases from J, the junction contained 10 bases not matched to a gene. CDR1 and CDR2 (germline): DFQATT, SNEGSKA (reference sequence). The CDR3 region is CSARAQTGSGGNTIYF. The CDR3 coding sequence is TGCAGTGCTAGAGCCCAGACAGGGTCTGGCGGAAACACCATATATTTT.

This clonotype was detected only a few times. The chain has TRBV29-1 and TRBJ2-3, with D perhaps matching TRBD1 or TRBD2 (5 bases each). Between the trimmed V and J ends, which lost 6 bases and 2 bases, there was a span of 18 bases. Germline V gene sequence: CDR1 SQVTM, CDR2 ANQGSEA. The CDR3 sequence is 15 residues long. The CDR3 protein is CSVGTSNLPTDTQYF. The CDR3 nucleotides are TGCAGCGTCGGGACGTCCAACCTCCCCACAGATACGCAGTATTTT.

The chain joins TRBV6-1 to TRBJ1-1, with 8 bases identical to TRBD1. V was clipped by 4 bases and J by 1 base; unmatched bases: 2. From germline, CDR1 is MNHNS and CDR2 SASEGT. The CDR3 contains 14 residues. The CDR3 DNA follows: TGTGCCAGCAGTGGGGACAGGACGAACACTGAAGCTTTCTTT. This sequence encodes CASSGDRTNTEAFF.

This clonotype came up many times. The chain combines TRBV10-3 with TRBJ2-7; D remains ambiguous. The germline V and J ends were trimmed by 6 bases and 10 bases, with 13 bases remaining between them. In germline, CDR1 is ENHRY, CDR2 SYGVKD. The CDR3 extends over 11 amino acids. The CDR3 is CAIRTTTVQYV. The CDR3 DNA reads TGTGCCATCAGGACCACCACCGTCCAGTACGTC.

This clonotype was counted at least ten times. The gene calls are TRBV5-6 and TRBJ2-3; D not certain. V lost 1 base and J 2 bases, leaving 11 bases between the germline ends. The CDR3 contains 15 residues. CDR1 is SGHDT, CDR2 YYEEEE, per germline. In DNA, the CDR3 is TGTGCCAGCAGCTTGCAAAAAACGTACACAGATACGCAGTATTTT. It specifies CASSLQKTYTDTQYF.

The gene calls are TRBV18 and TRBJ2-5; the D gene could be TRBD1 or TRBD2 (5 bases each). V lost 2 bases to trimming and J lost 5 bases, with 24 bases between them. The CDR3 has 18 residues. The germline V gene encodes CDR1 KGHSH and CDR2 LQKENI. In DNA form, the CDR3 reads TGTGCCAGCTCACCATTGGCAATCATTTCCAGGGAGTGGGAGACCCAGTACTTC. It codes for CASSPLAIISREWETQYF.

The CDR3 nucleotides are TGTGCCAGCAAGGGCTATAGGACTCAAGAGACCCAGTACTTC. Its translation: CASKGYRTQETQYF. The V and J genes are TRBV6-1 and TRBJ2-5, with a tentative D call TRBD2 (5 bases). Trimming took 7 bases from V and 2 from J, leaving 14 bases between them. The germline V gene has CDR1 MNHNS and CDR2 SASEGT. The CDR3 length is 14 residues.

V is TRBV4-2 and J is TRBJ2-5; the D is unclear. V lost 4 bases and J lost 5, with 11 bases in between. The germline V gene encodes CDR1 LGHNA and CDR2 YNFKEQ. This CDR3 region has 13 residues. Here the CDR3 DNA reads TGTGCCAGCAGCCCAATCGACTCGGAGACCCAGTACTTC. It specifies CASSPIDSETQYF.

The V and J genes are TRBV12-5 and TRBJ2-5; perhaps D is TRBD1 or TRBD2 (5 bases each). The germline V and J ends were trimmed by 1 base and 7 bases, with 16 bases remaining between them. CDR1 and CDR2 from the germline V gene are LGHNT and FRNRAP. This CDR3 has 15 amino acids. The CDR3 nucleotides read TGTGCTAGTGGTTTGGCATCCGGGGCGGATGGGACCCAGTACTTC. Its protein is CASGLASGADGTQYF.

The chain joins TRBV6-2 or TRBV6-3 to TRBJ2-7; TRBD1 aligns across 7 bases. The CDR3 contains 17 residues. J gave up 1 base and V 2 bases, and 11 bases lay outside the gene matches. Looked up from germline, CDR1 is MNHEY and CDR2 is SVGEGT. Here the CDR3 reads CASSYPTGVPSSYEQYF. The CDR3 DNA reads as TGTGCCAGCAGTTACCCCACAGGGGTCCCAAGTTCCTACGAGCAGTACTTC.

This clonotype was seen a few times. The CDR3 region is CASSGQGAHTGELFF. In DNA form, the CDR3 reads TGTGCCAGCAGTGGACAGGGGGCTCACACCGGGGAGCTGTTTTTT. The V gene is TRBV12-3 or TRBV12-4, the J gene TRBJ2-2, with 11 nucleotides matching TRBD1. V gave up 5 bases and J gave up 3 bases; unmatched junction bases: 2. This CDR3 has 15 residues.

This rearrangement joins TRBV12-5 to TRBJ2-1; D is uncertain. Trimming shortened V by 5 bases and J by 12 bases, and 11 bases separated the two germline ends. Germline V gene sequence: CDR1 LGHNT, CDR2 FRNRAP. The CDR3 is made up of 11 amino acids. The CDR3 sequence: CASGTKTGQFF. CDR3 nucleotides: TGTGCTAGTGGTACCAAAACGGGGCAGTTCTTC.

The J gene is TRBJ2-1, the V gene TRBV28; 7 bases line up with TRBD1. Germline trimming cut 3 bases from V and 1 base from J; bases unmatched to any gene: 6. CDR1 MDHEN and CDR2 SYDVKM come from the germline V gene. The length of the CDR3 is 16 residues. The chain's CDR3 is CASSFDRASSYNEQFF. The CDR3 coding sequence is TGTGCCAGCAGTTTCGACAGGGCGTCGTCCTACAATGAGCAGTTCTTC.

The rearrangement links TRBV6-6 to TRBJ2-7; D is possibly TRBD1 or TRBD2 (5 bases each). The germline V gene has CDR1 MNHNY and CDR2 SVGAGI (reference sequence). CDR3 length: 13 amino acids. V was cut by 2 bases and J by 12 bases, with 17 bases left in between. The CDR3 nucleotides are TGTGCCAGCAGTTACCTTCCCGGGACGAAATGGTACGTC. Amino acid sequence: CASSYLPGTKWYV.

This clonotype was observed many times. This rearrangement joins TRBV20-1 to TRBJ2-3; D gene unclear. The CDR3 is 12 residues long. Trimming stripped 5 bases from V and 0 bases from J, with 6 bases between. Germline lookup yields CDR1 DFQATT and CDR2 SNEGSKA (reference sequence). CDR3 protein: CSAPESTDTQYF. Here the CDR3 DNA reads TGCAGTGCTCCGGAGAGCACAGATACGCAGTATTTT.